These T cell receptor beta chains were read from a single sample in a study of CD8 T cells in Susac syndrome. MiXCR, applied by TCRdb to the immunoSEQ multiplex PCR reads, yields one record per CDR3 protein. The sample consists of under 150,000 distinct CDR3 sequences, roughly 94% of them appearing once. Sequencing input: CD4+ T cells from PBMCs. The receptors were sampled from a human donor with Susac syndrome. Both conserved end residues are part of each CDR3. Fields, in order: D gene, J gene, clone size, V gene, CDR3 DNA, CDR3 protein. A D gene is named only where the DNA matches it firmly. The size field is filled for only some rows; it gives once, few, many or a size class.

D gene: TRBD2; J gene: TRBJ2-1; clone size: once; V gene: TRBV19; CDR3 DNA: TGTGCCAGTAGTCCTCTAGGTAGCGGGTCCTACAATGAGCAGTTCTTC; CDR3 protein: CASSPLGSGSYNEQFF
D gene: -; J gene: TRBJ2-2; clone size: -; V gene: TRBV20-1; CDR3 DNA: TGCAGTGCCGTCCTAGCGTACGCCGGGGAGCTGTTTTTT; CDR3 protein: CSAVLAYAGELFF
D gene: -; J gene: TRBJ1-2; clone size: -; V gene: TRBV7-2; CDR3 DNA: TGTGCCAGCAGCTTATGTTACAGCGGCTACACCTTC; CDR3 protein: CASSLCYSGYTF
D gene: -; J gene: TRBJ1-2; clone size: -; V gene: TRBV24-1; CDR3 DNA: TGTGCCACCTCGATTCCGGGACAAGGCCCGCGGGGCTACACCTTC; CDR3 protein: CATSIPGQGPRGYTF
D gene: -; J gene: TRBJ2-5; clone size: once; V gene: TRBV9; CDR3 DNA: TGTGCCAGCAGTGAAGGTCCGGGGGCAAAGACCCAGTACTTC; CDR3 protein: CASSEGPGAKTQYF
D gene: -; J gene: TRBJ1-5; clone size: -; V gene: TRBV2; CDR3 DNA: TGTGCCAGCAGTTCACCAGGGCGCAATCAGCCCCAGCATTTT; CDR3 protein: CASSSPGRNQPQHF
D gene: -; J gene: TRBJ1-5; clone size: -; V gene: TRBV12-3/TRBV12-4; CDR3 DNA: TGTGCCAGCAGTTCCCCTTACAGGGATCAGCCCCAGCATTTT; CDR3 protein: CASSSPYRDQPQHF
D gene: TRBD2; J gene: TRBJ2-1; clone size: -; V gene: TRBV18; CDR3 DNA: TGTGCCAGCTCGATTCTAGCGGGGGGGCCCAATGAGCAGTTCTTC; CDR3 protein: CASSILAGGPNEQFF
D gene: -; J gene: TRBJ2-3; clone size: -; V gene: TRBV20-1; CDR3 DNA: TGCAGTGCTAGAGGTCCGTTGGTGCAGTATTTT; CDR3 protein: CSARGPLVQYF
D gene: -; J gene: TRBJ1-1; clone size: -; V gene: TRBV6-5; CDR3 DNA: TGTGCCAGCAGTTACGGGGACACTGAAGCTTTCTTT; CDR3 protein: CASSYGDTEAFF
D gene: -; J gene: TRBJ1-5; clone size: few; V gene: TRBV7-7; CDR3 DNA: TGTGCTAGCAGCTTGTCAGTCAATCAGCCCCAGCATTTT; CDR3 protein: CASSLSVNQPQHF
D gene: -; J gene: TRBJ2-1; clone size: -; V gene: TRBV29-1; CDR3 DNA: TGCAGCGTTGGGGACTCGAGCTCCTACAATGAGCAGTTCTTC; CDR3 protein: CSVGDSSSYNEQFF
D gene: -; J gene: TRBJ2-3; clone size: -; V gene: TRBV7-9; CDR3 DNA: TGTGCCAGCGGAGAATCAAGGGTAGGCACAGATACGCAGTATTTT; CDR3 protein: CASGESRVGTDTQYF
D gene: TRBD2; J gene: TRBJ2-1; clone size: -; V gene: TRBV7-2; CDR3 DNA: TGTGCCAGCAGCTTAGCACTAGCGACGTACGAGCAGTTCTTC; CDR3 protein: CASSLALATYEQFF
D gene: TRBD2; J gene: TRBJ2-5; clone size: -; V gene: TRBV4-1; CDR3 DNA: TGCGCCAGCAGCCACCCGGGACTAGCGGGGGGGCCCGACCAAGAGACCCAGTACTTC; CDR3 protein: CASSHPGLAGGPDQETQYF
D gene: -; J gene: TRBJ1-1; clone size: -; V gene: TRBV5-1; CDR3 DNA: TGCGCCAGCAGCTGGGGAGAGCTAATGAACACTGAAGCTTTCTTT; CDR3 protein: CASSWGELMNTEAFF
D gene: -; J gene: TRBJ2-2; clone size: -; V gene: TRBV4-3; CDR3 DNA: TGCGCCAGCAGCCAATCATGGGGGTCCGGGGAGCTGTTTTTT; CDR3 protein: CASSQSWGSGELFF
D gene: -; J gene: TRBJ2-7; clone size: -; V gene: TRBV20-1; CDR3 DNA: TGCAGTGCTAGAGGACAGGGAAGCGACGGGGGGGGTCCCTACGAGCAGTACTTC; CDR3 protein: CSARGQGSDGGGPYEQYF
D gene: TRBD2; J gene: TRBJ2-7; clone size: -; V gene: TRBV7-9; CDR3 DNA: TGTGCCAGCAACCAGGGGCAGGGACTAGTGCTATACGAGCAGTACTTC; CDR3 protein: CASNQGQGLVLYEQYF
D gene: -; J gene: TRBJ2-5; clone size: -; V gene: TRBV18; CDR3 DNA: TGTGCCAGCTCACCACGCCAGTCACAAGAGACCCAGTACTTC; CDR3 protein: CASSPRQSQETQYF
D gene: -; J gene: TRBJ1-2; clone size: -; V gene: TRBV5-4; CDR3 DNA: TGTGCCAGCAGCTTGGCCTTTCTGAGAGGCTACACCTTC; CDR3 protein: CASSLAFLRGYTF
D gene: -; J gene: TRBJ1-1; clone size: -; V gene: TRBV5-1; CDR3 DNA: TGCGCCAGCAGCCCGGGACGGAGGAACACTGAAGCTTTCTTT; CDR3 protein: CASSPGRRNTEAFF
D gene: TRBD2; J gene: TRBJ2-7; clone size: -; V gene: TRBV20-1; CDR3 DNA: TGCAGTGCTAGGTTTAGCGGGGGCCTAATCTCCTACGAGCAGTACTTC; CDR3 protein: CSARFSGGLISYEQYF
D gene: -; J gene: TRBJ2-5; clone size: -; V gene: TRBV29-1; CDR3 DNA: TGCAGCGTCCCCCTTGTGGGGCCCATAAAAGAGACCCAGTACTTC; CDR3 protein: CSVPLVGPIKETQYF
D gene: TRBD1; J gene: TRBJ1-1; clone size: once; V gene: TRBV30; CDR3 DNA: TGTGCCTGGAGCACAGACAGGGGAGCTTTCTTT; CDR3 protein: CAWSTDRGAFF
D gene: TRBD2; J gene: TRBJ2-3; clone size: -; V gene: TRBV20-1; CDR3 DNA: TGCAGTGCTACCCCTAGGCGGGAGATGGATACGCAGTATTTT; CDR3 protein: CSATPRREMDTQYF
D gene: -; J gene: TRBJ2-7; clone size: -; V gene: TRBV3-1; CDR3 DNA: TGTGCCAGCAGCCCCTCGGGCTACGAGCAGTACTTC; CDR3 protein: CASSPSGYEQYF
D gene: -; J gene: TRBJ1-3; clone size: -; V gene: TRBV29-1; CDR3 DNA: TGCAGCGTTGCCAGGGAGCATGGAAACACCATATATTTT; CDR3 protein: CSVAREHGNTIYF